One sample yielded the 16 T cell receptor beta chains listed below, sequenced in a study of T cell repertoires in cytomegalovirus infection (dated by TCRdb to the late 2010s). Their specific antigens are unknown. This specimen's treatment or condition label, interpreted: in vitro stimulation with specific CMV peptide epitopes to enrich CMV-specific T cells. Sequencing instrument: Illumina HiSeq 1500. Clones were called with MiXCR by TCRdb after fastp trimmed the public reads at Q25, and only in-frame beta chains were retained. Rows with a matching CDR3 protein are joined into one entry that keeps the most common DNA and genes. The sample includes 600,000 to 700,000 distinct CDR3 sequences, with around 30% observed a single time. Roughly 18% of the sample belongs to the ten largest clones. This sample comprised cultured PBMCs, obtained from culture after CMV antigen stimulation. The source of these receptors is a human donor in good health (CMV status not recorded). Some clones in this sample may be carry-over from other donors' samples.

In its sample, this clonotype was seen many times. The chain has TRBV7-2 and TRBJ2-3; D remains unclear. From germline, CDR1 is SGHTA and CDR2 FQGNSA. V was clipped by 5 bases and J by 0 bases, with 12 bases between them. This CDR3 is built from 15 residues. CDR3 sequence reads: CASSLGIYSTDTQYF. CDR3 sequence (DNA): TGTGCCAGCAGCCTGGGGATTTACAGCACAGATACGCAGTATTTT.

In its sample, this clonotype was seen a few times. The CDR3 protein is CASKSPGLPATNEKLFF. CDR3 in DNA: TGTGCCAGTAAATCCCCCGGCCTCCCTGCAACTAATGAAAAACTGTTTTTT. V usage is TRBV19 and J usage is TRBJ1-4, with D hard to call. Trimming left V 7 bases short and J 0 bases short, with 18 bases between. The CDR3 sequence is 17 residues long. Looked up from germline, CDR1 is LNHDA and CDR2 is SQIVND (reference sequence).

This chain connects TRBV12-3 or TRBV12-4 to TRBJ2-2; 7 positions agree with TRBD2. V shed 6 bases, J shed 0 bases, and the junction held 10 bases outside the gene matches. This CDR3 is 17 amino acids long. CDR3 nucleotide sequence: TGTGCCAGCAGCCGCCGGTATCTAGCGGCGAACACCGGGGAGCTGTTTTTT. Translating it yields CASSRRYLAANTGELFF.

This rearrangement joins TRBV10-3 to TRBJ1-5, with a possible D match to TRBD1 (6 bases). Trimming removed 5 bases at V and 3 bases at J, with 11 bases between. The CDR3 is made up of 14 amino acids. Per germline, CDR1 ENHRY and CDR2 SYGVKD. DNA for the CDR3: TGTGCCATCAGTTCACCAGGGGTCAATCAGCCCCAGCATTTT. This encodes CAISSPGVNQPQHF.

This clonotype was seen more than once but under ten times. The gene calls are TRBV7-2 and TRBJ2-7; 12 nucleotides align to TRBD1. V lost 5 bases and J lost 9; bases outside the gene matches: 11. The V gene's germline CDR1 is SGHTA and CDR2 FQGNSA. CDR3 length: 15 amino acids. The DNA for the CDR3 is TGTGCCAGCAGCCTAACTGGGACAGGGGGCCTGGGGCAGTACTTC. Its translation: CASSLTGTGGLGQYF.

The chain recombines TRBV10-3 with TRBJ1-5, with D unresolved. The CDR3 totals 14 residues. The germline V gene encodes CDR1 ENHRY and CDR2 SYGVKD. V lost 0 bases to trimming and J lost 5 bases, with 8 bases between them. The CDR3 loop is CAISESREDQPQHF. The CDR3 region has the DNA TGTGCCATCAGTGAGTCTCGGGAGGATCAGCCCCAGCATTTT.

This clonotype was recorded a few times. The rearrangement links TRBV7-2 to TRBJ1-6; D is uncertain. The CDR3 is made up of 15 amino acids. Trimming cost V 5 bases and J 1 base, with 9 bases left between them. Germline V CDR1 and CDR2: SGHTA, FQGNSA. CDR3 amino acids: CASSPYASYNSPLHF. For the CDR3, the DNA is TGTGCCAGCAGCCCTTATGCATCCTATAATTCACCCCTCCACTTT. The whole variable domain, filled in from reference TRBV7-2 and TRBJ1-6, reads GAGVSQSPSNKVTEKGKDVELRCDPISGHTALYWYRQSLGQGLEFLIYFQGNSAPDKSGLPSDRFSAERTGGSVSTLTIQRTQQEDSAVYLCASSPYASYNSPLHFGNGTRLTVT.

This clonotype appeared a few times. The chain recombines TRBV19 with TRBJ1-2; weak D call: TRBD1 (5 bases). V lost 2 bases to trimming and J lost 1 base, with 8 bases between them. This CDR3 is built from 14 residues. CDR1 LNHDA and CDR2 SQIVND come from the germline V gene (reference sequence). CDR3 region: CASSIIGGNYGYTF. The CDR3 DNA sequence: TGTGCCAGTAGTATAATCGGGGGTAACTATGGCTACACCTTC. The full variable domain, with the rest looked up from reference TRBV19 and TRBJ1-2, is DGGITQSPKYLFRKEGQNVTLSCEQNLNHDAMYWYRQDPGQGLRLIYYSQIVNDFQKGDIAEGYSVSREKKESFPLTVTSAQKNPTAFYLCASSIIGGNYGYTFGSGTRLTVV.

The V call is TRBV9, the J call TRBJ2-3, with a weak D call TRBD1 (5 bases). Germline CDR1 reads SGDLS; CDR2 reads YYNGEE. The CDR3 totals 15 residues. Trimming shortened V by 4 bases and J by 0 bases, and 12 bases separated the two germline ends. Here the CDR3 DNA reads TGTGCCAGCAGCCCCCGCCCAGGGAGCACAGATACGCAGTATTTT. Amino acids: CASSPRPGSTDTQYF. The full variable domain, rest sourced from reference TRBV9 and TRBJ2-3, is DSGVTQTPKHLITATGQRVTLRCSPRSGDLSVYWYQQSLDQGLQFLIQYYNGEERAKGNILERFSAQQFPDLHSELNLSSLELGDSALYFCASSPRPGSTDTQYFGPGTRLTVL.

This clonotype was seen a few times. This rearrangement joins TRBV2 to TRBJ2-1; no reliable D call. Germline V lookup: CDR1 SNHLY, CDR2 FYNNEI. With 2 bases removed from V and 7 bases from J, the gap between germline ends came to 0 bases. The CDR3 totals 10 residues. This chain's CDR3 is CASSENEQFF. As DNA, the CDR3 is TGTGCCAGCAGTGAAAATGAGCAGTTCTTC.

A few counts support this clonotype. This chain links TRBV15 with TRBJ2-2; TRBD2 agrees at 12 bases. V shed 6 bases and J 7 bases; nucleotides not matched to a gene: 9. The germline CDR1 and CDR2 sequences are LNHNV and YYDKDF (reference sequence). The CDR3 covers 16 residues. CDR3 coding DNA: TGTGCCACCAGTCGACTAGCGGGAGTTTACGGCGGGGAGCTGTTTTTT. The encoded protein is CATSRLAGVYGGELFF. Variable domain in full (rest from reference TRBV15 and TRBJ2-2): DAMVIQNPRYQVTQFGKPVTLSCSQTLNHNVMYWYQQKSSQAPKLLFHYYDKDFNNEADTPDNFQSRRPNTSFCFLDIRSPGLGDTAMYLCATSRLAGVYGGELFFGEGSRLTVL.

This clonotype was observed a handful of times. The chain has TRBV7-9 and TRBJ2-5; unclear D gene. The CDR3 totals 15 residues. The V gene's germline CDR1 is SEHNR and CDR2 FQNEAQ (reference sequence). The V and J ends lost 2 bases and 2 bases respectively, with 12 bases between them. Written as DNA, the CDR3 is TGTGCCAGCAGCTTATTCTTTAGCATGCAAGAGACCCAGTACTTC. Translated: CASSLFFSMQETQYF.

In this sample, this clonotype turned up a few times. The chain recombines TRBV11-1 with TRBJ2-5; the D is unclear. Trimming took off 3 bases at V and 4 bases at J, with 9 bases between the two ends. The CDR3 runs 13 residues. The germline V gene has CDR1 SGHAT and CDR2 FQDESV (reference sequence). CDR3 nucleotide sequence: TGTGCCAGCAGCTTCAAGGGTCGAGAGACCCAGTACTTC. Translation: CASSFKGRETQYF.

This clonotype has only a few counts. The CDR3 protein is CASSPLQIQVLTEAFF. In DNA, the CDR3 is TGTGCCAGCTCACCCCTTCAGATACAGGTACTCACTGAAGCTTTCTTT. The chain combines TRBV28 with TRBJ1-1; maybe TRBD1 (5 bases). Germline CDR1 and CDR2: MDHEN and SYDVKM. V lost 8 bases and J 4 bases, leaving 23 bases between the germline ends. The CDR3 length is 16 residues.

This clonotype was seen more than once but under ten times. This chain links TRBV19 with TRBJ2-5; D call uncertain. Deletions cut 2 bases from V and 1 base from J, with 11 bases between. The V gene's germline CDR1 is LNHDA and CDR2 SQIVND (reference sequence). CDR3 length equals 15 residues. The CDR3 loop is CASSITTVSQETQYF. The CDR3 DNA follows: TGTGCCAGTAGTATAACGACTGTAAGCCAAGAGACCCAGTACTTC.

This clonotype turned up a few times. This chain joins TRBV7-2 and TRBJ2-4; 7 bases are a match to TRBD2. Germline lookup yields CDR1 SGHTA and CDR2 FQGNSA. Unmatched junction bases numbered 1, after V lost 0 bases and J lost 11 bases. This CDR3 is 12 amino acids long. CDR3 nucleotide sequence: TGTGCCAGCAGCTTAGCCGGGGGGTTTCAGTACTTC. Translating gives CASSLAGGFQYF. The full variable domain, with the rest looked up from reference TRBV7-2 and TRBJ2-4, is GAGVSQSPSNKVTEKGKDVELRCDPISGHTALYWYRQSLGQGLEFLIYFQGNSAPDKSGLPSDRFSAERTGGSVSTLTIQRTQQEDSAVYLCASSLAGGFQYFGAGTRLSVL.